The entry below gives a single T cell receptor (beta chain) sequence along with its context. Its antigen is unidentified. The sample originates from a study of lymphopenia after photon versus proton radiotherapy. Findings and limits, study-wide: Photon-treated patients lost naive T cells and TCR diversity; proton-treated stayed stable.

CDR1 is PRHDT and CDR2 is FYEKMQ in the germline V gene (reference sequence). CDR3 length: 15 amino acids. The V and J ends lost 5 bases and 0 bases respectively, with 13 bases between them. Profiling relied on immunoSEQ multiplex PCR, and the TCRdb table lists in-frame clones only, not all of them. The sample yields over 50,000 clones, around 87% seen once. The sample here was peripheral blood, taken from a patient treated with photon-based radiotherapy. This chain joins TRBV13 and TRBJ1-1, with D perhaps matching TRBD1 (6 bases). The TCR sequence derives from a man aged 40-55 years with gastric cancer. The chain's CDR3 is CASSKTTGMNTEAFF. CDR3 bases: TGTGCCAGCAGCAAAACGACAGGTATGAACACTGAAGCTTTCTTT.